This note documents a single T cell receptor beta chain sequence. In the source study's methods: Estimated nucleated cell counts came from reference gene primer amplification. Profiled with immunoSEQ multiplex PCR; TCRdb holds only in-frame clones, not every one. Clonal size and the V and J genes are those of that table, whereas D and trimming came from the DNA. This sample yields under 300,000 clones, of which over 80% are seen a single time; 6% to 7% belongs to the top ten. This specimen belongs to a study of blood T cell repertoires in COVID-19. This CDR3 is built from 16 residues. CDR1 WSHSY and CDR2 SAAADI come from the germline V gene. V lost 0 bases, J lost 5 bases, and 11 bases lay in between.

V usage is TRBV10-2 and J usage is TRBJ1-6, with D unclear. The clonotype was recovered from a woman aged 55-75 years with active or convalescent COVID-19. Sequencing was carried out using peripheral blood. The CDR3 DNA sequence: TGCGCCAGCAGTGAGTCGAGGGTTGGGGATAATTCACCCCTCCACTTT. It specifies CASSESRVGDNSPLHF.